A selection of T cell receptor beta chains follows, all from one sample in a study of response to subunit inactivated influenza vaccine. TCRdb independently ran MiXCR on the RT-PCR reads; one entry per CDR3 protein. Among fewer than 400,000 distinct CDR3 sequences, just over 20% were seen once, and the ten largest hold around 9.6%. The specimen comprised PBMCs from blood, sampled around 22 months after vaccination. These receptors were collected from a man aged 45-69 years who received an inactivated influenza vaccine. The conserved cysteine and the conserved F or W are not part of the CDR3 here.

V gene,CDR3 protein
TRBV20-1,SAFSGSTDTQY
TRBV7-9,ASSSTGSNSPLH
TRBV11-1,ASSSGETQY
TRBV6-2/TRBV6-3,ASSYPHLGQGAQPQH
TRBV7-9,ASSPRRGRANEKLF
TRBV10-3,AISEGVLDTEAF
TRBV7-6,ASSLRGQLYEQY
TRBV3-1,ASSTNSGRDRNIQY
TRBV29-1,SVEPRAGERMGTDTQY
TRBV9,ASSVGGATGELF
TRBV28,ASSFGVYNEQF
TRBV20-1,SASGILYGYT
TRBV4-3,ASSQGRGSEAF
TRBV5-1,ASSSRTGNYGYT
TRBV5-1,ASSLHSCRDRGDNNQPQH
TRBV12-3/TRBV12-4,ASSVWRGRTEAF
TRBV7-8,ASSLSGIYNSPLH
TRBV3-1,ASRAIGSGDGYT
TRBV5-6,ASSTTDTQY
TRBV5-1,ASSLVEAGSGAQF
TRBV24-1,ATSAGGNSNQPQH
TRBV20-1,SARDKLAGNYNEQF
TRBV29-1,SVERLDDYEQY
TRBV7-2,ASSLQGQGTGTQY
TRBV5-1,ASSLSIVRDSNTEAF
TRBV20-1,SASRMGGRTNTGELF
TRBV2,ASSEGGASNQPQH
TRBV20-1,SARAGTGGLGGYT
TRBV12-3/TRBV12-4,ASRPEDTGELF
TRBV20-1,SARSGTSGSGTDTQY
TRBV28,ASSLTLRTSGYNEQF
TRBV20-1,SARGGQGNTGELF
TRBV10-3,AIRLAGTYEQY
TRBV20-1,SAREGGRETQY
TRBV10-3,AISDYEGRNTEAF
TRBV20-1,SATDYDLVPQETQY
TRBV6-5,ASRLGRRGNTIY
TRBV15,ATSRQGLTGNTIY
TRBV7-2,ASSANPYEQY
TRBV11-3,ASSLTPGPNEQF
TRBV12-3/TRBV12-4,ASSPGLALAGELF
TRBV9,ASSVDDSGPYNEQF
TRBV20-1,SARDGGVGTEAF
TRBV28,ASSSDREFSPLH
TRBV20-1,SAAGLAGVQY
TRBV5-8,ASSFLYGYT
TRBV27,ASSLAPNKQTQY
TRBV4-3,ASSRVGASTDTQY
TRBV7-2,ASTVPVNTEAF
TRBV27,ASSFTGVETQY